A selection of T cell receptor beta chains follows, all from one sample in a study of control samples from healthy donors and cancer patients. The table came from immunoSEQ multiplex PCR; TCRdb's copy has only in-frame clones and leaves some out. In the table there are some 110,000 clones, 75% to 90% of which are singletons. Sequenced material: PBMCs. Receptors originate from a woman aged 50 to 65 with colorectal cancer. Both conserved end residues are part of each CDR3. The order of the fields is clone size, V gene, D gene, J gene, CDR3 protein, CDR3 DNA. D genes are given only for firm matches. Only part of the rows carry a size: once, few, many, or a class if the clone is expanded.

>NA|TRBV7-9|NA|TRBJ2-2
CASSKTGPDTGELFF
TGTGCCAGCAGCAAAACAGGGCCTGACACCGGGGAGCTGTTTTTT
>NA|TRBV13|NA|TRBJ1-1
CASSSDVRRAFF
TGTGCCAGCAGTTCGGACGTGCGGCGAGCTTTCTTT
>many|TRBV7-9|NA|TRBJ1-5
CASSLAQNQPQHF
TGTGCCAGCAGCTTAGCGCAGAATCAGCCCCAGCATTTT
>NA|TRBV2|NA|TRBJ1-4
CASSGVGHNEKLFF
TGTGCCAGCAGTGGGGTAGGGCATAATGAAAAACTGTTTTTT
>NA|TRBV7-9|TRBD2|TRBJ2-5
CASSLGDYKYQETQYF
TGTGCCAGCAGCTTAGGGGACTACAAGTACCAAGAGACCCAGTACTTC
>NA|TRBV28|NA|TRBJ2-5
CASSLGVDLRRQETQYF
TGTGCCAGCAGTTTGGGGGTGGACTTACGCCGACAAGAGACCCAGTACTTC
>NA|TRBV2|TRBD1|TRBJ2-1
CASRVRDRVYNEQFF
TGTGCCTCGAGGGTTCGGGACAGAGTATACAATGAGCAGTTCTTC
>once|TRBV10-3|TRBD2|TRBJ2-1
CAISDLIRREGAYNEQFF
TGTGCCATCAGTGACTTAATTCGGCGGGAGGGTGCCTACAATGAGCAGTTCTTC
>NA|TRBV28|TRBD1|TRBJ1-5
CASSDRVQPQHF
TGTGCCAGCAGTGACAGGGTCCAGCCCCAGCATTTT
>NA|TRBV7-3|TRBD1|TRBJ2-6
CASRPGTGSSGANVLTF
TGTGCCAGCAGACCCGGGACAGGGAGCTCTGGGGCCAACGTCCTGACTTTC
>NA|TRBV4-1|TRBD1|TRBJ2-2
CASSLDGTGKNTGELFF
TGCGCCAGCAGCCTGGACGGGACAGGGAAGAACACCGGGGAGCTGTTTTTT
>NA|TRBV3-1/TRBV3-2|TRBD2|TRBJ2-7
CASSQVAGDHEQYF
TGTGCCAGCAGCCAAGTGGCGGGAGACCACGAGCAGTACTTC
>NA|TRBV6-6|NA|TRBJ1-3
CASSYSEGTSGNTIYF
TGTGCCAGCAGTTACTCCGAGGGGACCTCTGGAAACACCATATATTTT
>NA|TRBV5-6|NA|TRBJ2-3
CASSLVTPDNTDTQYF
TGTGCCAGCAGCTTGGTGACGCCAGACAATACAGATACGCAGTATTTT
>NA|TRBV11-1|NA|TRBJ2-2
CASSFGGTAYGELFF
TGTGCCAGCAGCTTTGGGGGGACAGCCTACGGGGAGCTGTTTTTT
>NA|TRBV18|TRBD2|TRBJ2-7
CASSPTSGSGAYEQYF
TGTGCCAGCTCACCTACCTCGGGTAGCGGGGCCTACGAGCAGTACTTC
>NA|TRBV18|NA|TRBJ2-2
CASSLANTGELFF
TGTGCCAGCTCACTCGCGAACACCGGGGAGCTGTTTTTT
>few|TRBV10-3|TRBD2|TRBJ2-1
CAISDPAGLAGNNEQFF
TGTGCCATCAGTGACCCTGCCGGACTAGCGGGGAACAATGAGCAGTTCTTC
>NA|TRBV2|TRBD1|TRBJ2-3
CAGGGTGRTDTQYF
TGTGCCGGGGGGGGGACAGGGCGCACAGATACGCAGTATTTT
>NA|TRBV5-8|NA|TRBJ1-4
CASSSSVVDEKLFF
TGTGCCAGCAGCTCATCGGTAGTGGATGAAAAACTGTTTTTT
>NA|TRBV5-1|NA|TRBJ1-4
CASSSVEQRYGEKLFF
TGCGCCAGCAGTTCAGTAGAACAGAGGTATGGTGAAAAACTGTTTTTT
>NA|TRBV19|NA|TRBJ2-1
CASSIDAGENEQFF
TGTGCCAGTAGTATAGATGCAGGGGAGAATGAGCAGTTCTTC
>NA|TRBV19|NA|TRBJ2-1
CASSIQGENEQFF
TGTGCCAGTAGTATTCAGGGAGAAAATGAGCAGTTCTTC